The text below deals with one T cell receptor (beta chain). Its antigen is as yet unknown. The CDR3 has 14 residues. Trimming took 4 bases from V and 2 from J, leaving 11 bases between them. This sample is drawn from a study of T cells after yellow fever vaccination. The TCR cDNA carried a universal primer site and UMIs from 5'RACE template switching. Each CDR3 protein is one row after TCRdb ran MiXCR on the 5' RACE reads. The table has under 400,000 distinct CDR3 sequences, roughly an eighth seen once. Study-wide results and limits: The booster response re-showed most primary clones: 96% CD4, about 89% CD8. Of the clonotypes, a small share occurred in both CD4 and CD8 compartments. The secondary response was weaker but peaked faster, day 5 versus 15.

This sequence originates from a man aged 18 to 30 who received the YFV17D yellow fever vaccine. The source was CD4+ T cells sorted from PBMCs, collected 15 days after the yellow fever booster vaccination. The chain employs TRBV12-3 or TRBV12-4 and TRBJ1-2; D perhaps matches TRBD1 (6 bases). Here the CDR3 DNA reads TGTGCCAGCAGTTCCAGGGGAGGGAACTATGGCTACACCTTC. It translates to CASSSRGGNYGYTF.